The 9 T cell receptor beta chains reported below all come from one sample, sequenced in a study of regulatory T cells in long-lasting Graves disease. Time point defined: newly diagnosed GD, antithyroid drugs for less than 3 months. Making the TCR library involved RNA that had been extracted from PBMCs. CDR3 regions were amplified by Arm-PCR using iRepertoire HTBI primers to build TCR beta libraries. TCRdb processed the multiplex PCR reads anew with MiXCR; each CDR3 protein has one entry. The sample contains 350,000 to 450,000 distinct CDR3 sequences, 10% to 15% of which appear only once. These data are also associated with another study on T cells in Graves' hyperthyroidism and ophthalmopathy.

This material consisted of peripheral blood mononuclear cells (PBMCs), taken at new diagnosis, from a patient treated with antithyroid drugs. The receptor source for this set is a woman aged 18-30 years with Graves disease.

This clonotype was recorded many times. J is TRBJ2-5 and V is TRBV6-1; 10 bases are a match to TRBD2. CDR3 length: 17 residues. V lost 7 bases, J lost 1 base, and 12 bases stayed unmatched. Germline loops: CDR1 MNHNS, CDR2 SASEGT. The CDR3 is CASTRMTSGRLQETQYF. CDR3 sequence (DNA): TGTGCCAGCACCCGCATGACTAGCGGGCGGCTCCAAGAGACCCAGTACTTC.

The sample holds a few counts of this clonotype. The gene calls are TRBV6-1 and TRBJ1-6; no clear D gene. Germline V CDR1 and CDR2: MNHNS, SASEGT. This CDR3 has 17 amino acids. V was cut by 6 bases and J by 4 bases, with 19 bases left in between. In DNA form, the CDR3 reads TGTGCCAGCAGCGAAATGGCTCAACTGATTTATAATTCACCCCTCCACTTT. Translated, it gives CASSEMAQLIYNSPLHF.

Ten or more counts support this clonotype. The chain recombines TRBV2 with TRBJ2-1, with 10 bases aligning to TRBD1. V lost 8 bases to trimming and J lost 3 bases; unmatched junction nucleotides: 4. This CDR3 has 14 amino acids. Germline-derived CDR1 and CDR2 are SNHLY and FYNNEI. CDR3: CASGRTGGYNEQFF. CDR3 nucleotide sequence: TGTGCCAGCGGTAGGACAGGGGGCTACAATGAGCAGTTCTTC.

Ten or more counts support this clonotype. The chain has TRBV20-1 and TRBJ1-1; D is unclear. V shed 4 bases and J shed 8 bases, with 8 bases lying between them. The length of the CDR3 is 10 residues. Germline CDR1 and CDR2: DFQATT and SNEGSKA (reference sequence). The CDR3 bases are TGCAGTGCTATCGGATGGGAAGCTTTCTTT. Translated, it gives CSAIGWEAFF.

This clonotype was detected only a few times. The V gene is TRBV5-1, the J gene TRBJ1-2; 9 nucleotides agree with TRBD1. This CDR3 has 15 amino acids. Germline V lookup: CDR1 SGHRS, CDR2 YFSETQ. The V segment lost 0 bases and the J segment 3 bases; nucleotides outside the gene matches: 3. DNA for the CDR3: TGCGCCAGCAGCTTGGCCGACAGGGGGGACTATGGCTACACCTTC. It translates to CASSLADRGDYGYTF.

The chain carries TRBV4-1 and TRBJ1-3, with D possibly matching TRBD1 (5 bases). Germline CDR1 MGHRA, CDR2 YSYEKL. V was trimmed by 3 bases and J by 4 bases, leaving 13 bases between them. The CDR3 loop spans 15 amino acids. The CDR3 loop is CASSQDGTVGNTIYF. The CDR3, as DNA: TGCGCCAGCAGCCAGGACGGGACGGTCGGAAACACCATATATTTT.

This clonotype was detected many times. This chain joins TRBV29-1 and TRBJ1-2, with 8 positions matching TRBD1. V lost 4 bases and J lost 2; bases outside the gene matches: 6. The germline V gene encodes CDR1 SQVTM and CDR2 ANQGSEA. The CDR3 has 14 amino acids. CDR3 coding DNA: TGCAGCGTTGGACGGACAGGGCCGAACTATGGCTACACCTTC. It specifies CSVGRTGPNYGYTF.

At least ten counts were recorded for this clonotype. V usage is TRBV6-2 or TRBV6-3 and J usage is TRBJ1-5; D possibly corresponds to TRBD1 (5 bases). The germline gives CDR1 MNHEY, CDR2 SVGEGT. Trimming removed 6 bases at V and 2 bases at J, with 20 bases between. This CDR3 contains 17 residues. CDR3 in amino acids: CASSRLPGPWGNQPQHF. CDR3 sequence (DNA): TGTGCCAGCAGCCGCCTTCCGGGACCCTGGGGCAATCAGCCCCAGCATTTT.

There are many counts of this clonotype. The J gene is TRBJ1-3, the V gene TRBV27; unclear D gene. This CDR3 is built from 18 residues. Deletions cut 5 bases from V and 0 bases from J, with 20 bases between. CDR1 and CDR2 from the germline V gene are MNHEY and SMNVEV (reference sequence). The CDR3 DNA follows: TGTGCCAGCAGTCCGTACATGAGTTTCTCGAGCTCTGGAAACACCATATATTTT. Translating gives CASSPYMSFSSSGNTIYF.